This T cell receptor beta chain was retrieved from a study of CD8 T cells in Susac syndrome. The CDR3 loop spans 14 amino acids. From germline, CDR1 is LGHDT and CDR2 YNNKEL (reference sequence). V lost 1 base and J 4 bases, leaving 10 bases between the germline ends. Sequencing targeted TCR beta in T cells from blood (CD8+ and CD4+). Those who served as multiple sclerosis controls were treatment-naive patients with stable or active relapsing-remitting disease. With random hexamers, reverse transcription was performed on about 0.45 to 1 ug of RNA. Amplification of TCR beta CDR3 across 54 Vbeta and 13 Jbeta was performed with immunoSEQ multiplex PCR. One entry per CDR3 protein, called by TCRdb with MiXCR from the immunoSEQ multiplex PCR reads. The sample records 200,000 or so distinct CDR3 sequences, roughly 96% being singletons.

The receptor was derived from a human donor with multiple sclerosis. V gene TRBV3-1 combines with J gene TRBJ1-1; maybe TRBD1 (5 bases). The sequenced sample consisted of CD4+ T cells from PBMCs. This chain's CDR3 is CASSQGRGSTEAFF. Here the CDR3 DNA reads TGTGCCAGCAGCCAAGGGCGGGGGAGCACTGAAGCTTTCTTT.